Listed below are T cell receptor beta chains from one sample, sequenced in a study of control samples from healthy donors and cancer patients. Repertoires were generated with immunoSEQ multiplex PCR, while TCRdb's copy carries only in-frame clones and drops some. This sample has about 150,000 clones, with approximately 93% found just once. Source material: blood. The receptors originated from a man between 18 and 29 years old in good health. CDR3s include the opening cysteine and the closing phenylalanine or tryptophan. The D gene is left open where the match is weak. Expanded clones are given a class, and other clones once, few, many or no size at all.

V	D	size	J	DNA	CDR3
TRBV7-9	.	.	TRBJ2-5	TGTGCCAGCAGCGGAATTGGGGTACGGGAGACCCAGTACTTC	CASSGIGVRETQYF
TRBV14	TRBD1	.	TRBJ1-4	TGTGCCAGCAGCCAAGCCTCGGGACAGGGCGAAAAACTGTTTTTT	CASSQASGQGEKLFF
TRBV7-3	TRBD1	.	TRBJ2-1	TGTGCCAGCAGCTTAGGTGGACAGGGTTTAAGTAAGATCTTC	CASSLGGQGLSKIF
TRBV30	.	.	TRBJ2-7	TGTGCCTGGAGTACCAAGTACTACGAGCAGTACTTC	CAWSTKYYEQYF
TRBV6-5	.	.	TRBJ2-5	TGTGCCAGCAGTTATGGCGGGCCGAGGACCCAGTACTTC	CASSYGGPRTQYF
TRBV2	.	.	TRBJ1-1	TGTGCCAGCAGTAAAGCTCTGGCCACTGAAGCTTTCTTT	CASSKALATEAFF
TRBV6-2/TRBV6-3	.	.	TRBJ1-5	TGTGCCAGCAGTACGGGACCACATACTCAGCCCCAGCATTTT	CASSTGPHTQPQHF
TRBV19	.	.	TRBJ1-2	TGTGCCAGTAGTATGTCAGCGGGTGGCTACACCTTC	CASSMSAGGYTF
TRBV5-5	.	.	TRBJ1-5	TGTGCCAGCAGCTTTTCCTCCCGCAGCAATCAGCCCCAGCATTTT	CASSFSSRSNQPQHF
TRBV28	.	.	TRBJ1-1	TGTGCCATACAAACCGACGGGGGGCGCGGAGCTTTCTTT	CAIQTDGGRGAFF
TRBV18	.	.	TRBJ1-1	TGTGCCAGCTCAGAGGGAACCCGAATGAACACTGAAGCTTTCTTT	CASSEGTRMNTEAFF
TRBV5-4	TRBD2	.	TRBJ2-7	TGTGCCAGCAGCGACCTCGGGGGGAGCTACGAGCAGTACTTC	CASSDLGGSYEQYF
TRBV4-2	.	.	TRBJ1-2	TGTGCCAGCAGCCAAGATTCCGACTATGGCTACACCTTC	CASSQDSDYGYTF
TRBV7-9	.	few	TRBJ2-6	TGTGCCAGCAGCTTAGGATGGACAGAAAACTCTGGGGCCAACGTCCTGACTTTC	CASSLGWTENSGANVLTF
TRBV6-5	.	.	TRBJ2-1	TGTGCCAGCACCAATCGGAGGGCCCTGGGCAATGAGCAGTTCTTC	CASTNRRALGNEQFF
TRBV19	TRBD1	.	TRBJ1-5	TGTGCCACCAAAGCCACCTATTTCCGAAAAGACAGGGCAAGCAATCAGCCCCAGCATTTT	CATKATYFRKDRASNQPQHF
TRBV7-8	.	.	TRBJ1-3	TGTGCCAGCAGCTTATTTCCCCCAGGGTTGGGTGAGAACACCATATATTTT	CASSLFPPGLGENTIYF
TRBV29-1	.	once	TRBJ1-1	TGCAGCGTTGCCAGGGGTAGGGGGAGCACTGAAGCTTTCTTT	CSVARGRGSTEAFF
TRBV9	.	few	TRBJ2-7	TGTGCCAGCAGCGCCCGGGACACCTCGTACGAGCAGTACTTC	CASSARDTSYEQYF
TRBV6-5	.	.	TRBJ2-3	TGTGCCAGCCAGGGGCCAGGGCCCACAGATACGCAGTATTTT	CASQGPGPTDTQYF
TRBV10-3	TRBD1	.	TRBJ2-2	TGTGCCACTACCAACAGGGGGAACACCGGGGAGCTGTTTTTT	CATTNRGNTGELFF
TRBV7-2	TRBD2	.	TRBJ2-7	TGTGCCAGCAGGAGCGGGGGGGCCGTGTACGAGCAGTACTTC	CASRSGGAVYEQYF
TRBV9	.	.	TRBJ1-1	TGTGCCAGCCGGTCAGGGCGGCCCACTGAAGCTTTCTTT	CASRSGRPTEAFF
TRBV12-3/TRBV12-4	.	.	TRBJ1-1	TGTGCCAGCAGTCCCTACAGGAACACTGAAGCTTTCTTT	CASSPYRNTEAFF
TRBV6-4	TRBD1	.	TRBJ1-1	TGTGCCAGCAGCGGACAGGGAGCGAACACTGAAGCTTTCTTT	CASSGQGANTEAFF
TRBV19	.	.	TRBJ1-3	TGTGCCAGTAGTCTCCAGGGAAGGACGCCGAGTCGAAACACCATATATTTT	CASSLQGRTPSRNTIYF
TRBV6-4	.	few	TRBJ2-3	TGTGCCAGCAGTGACGGGGGCCCAGATACGCAGTATTTT	CASSDGGPDTQYF
TRBV4-1	.	.	TRBJ1-1	TGCGCCAGCAGCCAAGATAATCGAGAACACACTGAAGCTTTCTTT	CASSQDNREHTEAFF
TRBV5-1	TRBD2	.	TRBJ2-3	TGCGCCAGCAGCTCACCCATGTCCTCCGACGGGACTAGCGGCACAGATACGCAGTATTTT	CASSSPMSSDGTSGTDTQYF
TRBV29-1	.	.	TRBJ2-7	TGCAGCGTTCGAAGGGGAGTCACCTACGAGCAGTACTTC	CSVRRGVTYEQYF
TRBV4-1	TRBD1	once	TRBJ1-1	TGCGCCAGCAGCCCGGGACAGGGCAGCGGGAACACTGAAGCTTTCTTT	CASSPGQGSGNTEAFF
TRBV18	.	once	TRBJ1-1	TGTGCCAGCTCACAACAGGGAGGGTCTGAAGCTTTCTTT	CASSQQGGSEAFF
TRBV7-8	.	once	TRBJ1-3	TGTGCCAGCAGCCGAGGGGCGCAGCGGGAAAACACCATATATTTT	CASSRGAQRENTIYF
TRBV29-1	TRBD2	.	TRBJ2-7	TGCAGCGTTGAAGGGACTAGCGGGAGGGCTGGGGACGAGCAGTACTTC	CSVEGTSGRAGDEQYF
TRBV4-1	TRBD2	.	TRBJ2-7	TGCGCCAGCAGCCCACCCAGTACAGCGGGGCACTCCTACGAGCAGTACTTC	CASSPPSTAGHSYEQYF
TRBV27	TRBD1	.	TRBJ1-2	TGTGCCAGCAGTCATACCATACGACAGGGGGCGGGTGACTATGGCTACACCTTC	CASSHTIRQGAGDYGYTF
TRBV18	.	.	TRBJ1-1	TGTGCCAGCTCACCCCTTTCGGGGGCGACTTTTATGACTGAAGCTTTCTTT	CASSPLSGATFMTEAFF